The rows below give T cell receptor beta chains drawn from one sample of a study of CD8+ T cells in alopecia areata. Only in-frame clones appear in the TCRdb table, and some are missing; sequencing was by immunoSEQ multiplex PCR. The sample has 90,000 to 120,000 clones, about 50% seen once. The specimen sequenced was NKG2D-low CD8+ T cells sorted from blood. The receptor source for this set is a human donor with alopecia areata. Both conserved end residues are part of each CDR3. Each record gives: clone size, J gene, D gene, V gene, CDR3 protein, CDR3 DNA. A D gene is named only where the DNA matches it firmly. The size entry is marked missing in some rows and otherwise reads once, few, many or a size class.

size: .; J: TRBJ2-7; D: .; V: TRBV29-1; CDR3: CSVVGRPYEQYF; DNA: TGCAGCGTTGTTGGGCGGCCCTACGAGCAGTACTTC
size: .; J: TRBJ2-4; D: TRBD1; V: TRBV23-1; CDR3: CASSQFQDRGFGLRAKNIQYF; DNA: TGCGCCAGCAGTCAATTTCAGGACAGGGGATTCGGACTTCGAGCCAAAAACATTCAGTACTTC
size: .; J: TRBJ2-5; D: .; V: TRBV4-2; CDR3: CASSPRVGVSTETQYF; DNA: TGTGCCAGCAGTCCAAGAGTAGGCGTGAGCACTGAGACCCAGTACTTC
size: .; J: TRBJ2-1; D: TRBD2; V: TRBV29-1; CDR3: CSVVRGEQFF; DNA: TGCAGCGTTGTGCGGGGGGAGCAGTTCTTC
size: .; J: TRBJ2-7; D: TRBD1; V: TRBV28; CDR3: CASSFFGQGAYEQYF; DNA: TGTGCCAGCAGTTTTTTTGGACAGGGAGCCTACGAGCAGTACTTC
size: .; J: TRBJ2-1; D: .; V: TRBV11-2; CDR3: CASRWDGYNEQFF; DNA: TGTGCCAGCAGATGGGACGGTTACAATGAGCAGTTCTTC
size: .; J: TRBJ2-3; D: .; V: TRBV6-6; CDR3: CASSYSLDTQYF; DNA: TGTGCCAGCAGTTACTCGTTAGATACGCAGTATTTT
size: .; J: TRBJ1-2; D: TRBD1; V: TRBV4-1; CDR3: CASSQAQTGGLHGYTF; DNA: TGCGCCAGCAGCCAAGCACAGACAGGGGGTTTGCATGGCTACACCTTC
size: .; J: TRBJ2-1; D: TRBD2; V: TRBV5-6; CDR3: CASSLGTSGSLEQFF; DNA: TGTGCCAGCAGCTTGGGGACTAGCGGATCGTTGGAGCAGTTCTTC
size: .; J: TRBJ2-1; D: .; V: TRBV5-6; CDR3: CASSLDSYNEQFF; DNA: TGTGCCAGCAGCTTGGATTCCTACAATGAGCAGTTCTTC
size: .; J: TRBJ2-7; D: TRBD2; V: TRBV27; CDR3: CASHGLAGAYEQYF; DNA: TGTGCCAGTCATGGACTAGCGGGAGCCTACGAGCAGTACTTC
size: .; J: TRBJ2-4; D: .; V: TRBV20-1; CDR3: CSARDRTEQYF; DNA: TGCAGTGCTAGAGATCGAACAGAACAGTACTTC
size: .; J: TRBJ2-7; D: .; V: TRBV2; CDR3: CASSASYEQYF; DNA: TGTGCCAGCAGTGCAAGCTACGAGCAGTACTTC
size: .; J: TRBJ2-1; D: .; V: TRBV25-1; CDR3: CASSEFGPTREQFF; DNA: TGTGCCAGCAGTGAATTCGGGCCCACCAGAGAGCAGTTCTTC
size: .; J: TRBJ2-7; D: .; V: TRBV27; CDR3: CASSPIGPFYEQYF; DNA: TGTGCCAGCAGTCCGATAGGGCCATTCTACGAGCAGTACTTC
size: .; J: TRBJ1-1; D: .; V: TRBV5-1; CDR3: CASAGGGTEAFF; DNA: TGCGCCAGCGCCGGAGGTGGCACTGAAGCTTTCTTT
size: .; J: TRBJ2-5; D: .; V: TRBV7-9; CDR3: CASSASTSSGGRGTQYF; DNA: TGTGCCAGCAGCGCTTCGACCTCGTCGGGGGGCCGGGGGACCCAGTACTTC
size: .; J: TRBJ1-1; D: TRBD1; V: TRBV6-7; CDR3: CASSWGQGYEAFF; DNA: TGTGCCAGCAGTTGGGGACAGGGCTATGAAGCTTTCTTT
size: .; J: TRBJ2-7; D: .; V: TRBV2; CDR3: CASGTYEQYF; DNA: TGTGCCAGCGGAACCTACGAGCAGTACTTC
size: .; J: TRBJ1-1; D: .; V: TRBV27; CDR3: CASSFPMNTEAFF; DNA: TGTGCCAGCAGTTTTCCAATGAACACTGAAGCTTTCTTT
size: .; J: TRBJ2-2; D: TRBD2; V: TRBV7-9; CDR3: CASTPTGTSQTGELFF; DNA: TGTGCCAGCACCCCAACCGGGACTAGTCAAACCGGGGAGCTGTTTTTT
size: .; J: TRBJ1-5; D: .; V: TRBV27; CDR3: CASSLNRGNQPQHF; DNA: TGTGCCAGCAGTCTGAACAGGGGCAATCAGCCCCAGCATTTT
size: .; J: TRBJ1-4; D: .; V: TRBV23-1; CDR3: CASSQEFGDPNGKLFF; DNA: TGCGCCAGCAGTCAAGAGTTCGGAGACCCGAATGGAAAACTGTTTTTT
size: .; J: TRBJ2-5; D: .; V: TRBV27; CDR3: CASSSRNQETQYF; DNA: TGTGCCAGCAGTTCGAGAAATCAAGAGACCCAGTACTTC
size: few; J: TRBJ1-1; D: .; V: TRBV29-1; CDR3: CSASQGNTEAFF; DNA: TGCAGCGCGAGCCAGGGGAACACTGAAGCTTTCTTT
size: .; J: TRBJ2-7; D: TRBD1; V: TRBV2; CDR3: CALEKGAPAYEQYF; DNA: TGTGCCCTGGAAAAGGGGGCTCCGGCCTACGAGCAGTACTTC
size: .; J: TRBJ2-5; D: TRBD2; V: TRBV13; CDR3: CASSGLVSQTQYF; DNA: TGTGCCAGCAGCGGACTAGTTAGCCAGACCCAGTACTTC
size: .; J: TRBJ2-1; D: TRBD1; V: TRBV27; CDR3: CASESAGTGVHNEQFF; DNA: TGTGCCAGCGAGTCCGCCGGGACAGGGGTACACAATGAGCAGTTCTTC
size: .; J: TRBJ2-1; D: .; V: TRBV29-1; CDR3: CSVDGTGEGQFF; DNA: TGCAGCGTTGATGGGACGGGAGAGGGACAGTTCTTC
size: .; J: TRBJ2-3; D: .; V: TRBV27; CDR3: CASSFGDTQYF; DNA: TGTGCCAGCAGTTTCGGTGATACGCAGTATTTT
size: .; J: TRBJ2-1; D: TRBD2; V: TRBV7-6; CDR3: CASSLEREGYNEQFF; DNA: TGTGCCAGCAGCTTAGAGCGGGAGGGTTACAATGAGCAGTTCTTC
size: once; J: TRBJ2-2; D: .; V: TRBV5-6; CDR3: CASNFGDTGELFF; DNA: TGTGCCAGCAACTTCGGTGACACCGGGGAGCTGTTTTTT
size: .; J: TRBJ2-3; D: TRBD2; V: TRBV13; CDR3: CASSSGLAGVADTQYF; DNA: TGTGCCAGCAGCTCCGGACTAGCGGGAGTTGCAGATACGCAGTATTTT
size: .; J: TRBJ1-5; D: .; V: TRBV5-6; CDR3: CASSSGDQPQHF; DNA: TGTGCCAGCAGCTCGGGAGATCAGCCCCAGCATTTT
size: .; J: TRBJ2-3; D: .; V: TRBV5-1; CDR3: CASSLDEGPADTQYF; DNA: TGCGCCAGCAGCTTGGACGAGGGCCCCGCAGATACGCAGTATTTT
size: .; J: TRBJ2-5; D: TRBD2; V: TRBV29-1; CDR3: CSVGTSGRVQETQYF; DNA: TGCAGCGTTGGGACTAGCGGGCGAGTCCAAGAGACCCAGTACTTC
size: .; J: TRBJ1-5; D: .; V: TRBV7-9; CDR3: CASSSAGEPQHF; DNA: TGTGCCAGCAGCTCTGCCGGGGAGCCCCAGCATTTT
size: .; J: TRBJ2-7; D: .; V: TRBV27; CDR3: CASSFTPSGSREQYF; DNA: TGTGCCAGCAGTTTTACTCCGTCCGGGTCTCGCGAGCAGTACTTC
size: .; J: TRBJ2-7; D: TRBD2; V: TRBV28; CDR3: CASSFVREEGEQYF; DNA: TGTGCCAGCAGTTTCGTCCGGGAGGAGGGCGAGCAGTACTTC
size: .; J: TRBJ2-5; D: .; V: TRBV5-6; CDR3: CASSSPGVPETQYF; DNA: TGTGCCAGCAGCTCGCCTGGGGTTCCAGAGACCCAGTACTTC
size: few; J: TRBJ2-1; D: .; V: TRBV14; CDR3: CASSPRLVGNWYNEQFF; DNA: TGTGCCAGCAGCCCAAGACTAGTCGGGAATTGGTACAATGAGCAGTTCTTC
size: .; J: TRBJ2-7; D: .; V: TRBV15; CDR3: CATSMRLGYEQYF; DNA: TGTGCCACCAGCATGAGGCTGGGATACGAGCAGTACTTC
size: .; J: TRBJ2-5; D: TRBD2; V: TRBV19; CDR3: CASSKTSGGEQETQYF; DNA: TGTGCCAGTAGTAAGACTAGCGGGGGGGAACAAGAGACCCAGTACTTC
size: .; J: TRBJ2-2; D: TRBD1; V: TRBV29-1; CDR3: CSVVPGQGNTGELFF; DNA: TGCAGCGTCGTTCCGGGACAGGGTAACACCGGGGAGCTGTTTTTT
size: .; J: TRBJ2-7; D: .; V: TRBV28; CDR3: CASRQPDRTSYEQYF; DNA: TGTGCCAGCAGACAACCGGACAGAACCTCCTACGAGCAGTACTTC
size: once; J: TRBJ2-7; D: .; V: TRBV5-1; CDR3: CASSGGLWGSDEQYF; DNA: TGCGCCAGCAGCGGAGGGTTGTGGGGGTCAGACGAGCAGTACTTC
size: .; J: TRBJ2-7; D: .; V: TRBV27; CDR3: CASSYREKSYEQYF; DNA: TGTGCCAGCAGTTACCGGGAGAAATCCTACGAGCAGTACTTC
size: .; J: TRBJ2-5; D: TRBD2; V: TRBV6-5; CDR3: CASRGDYQETQYF; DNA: TGTGCCAGCAGGGGGGACTATCAAGAGACCCAGTACTTC
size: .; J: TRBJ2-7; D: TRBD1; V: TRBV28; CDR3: CASSFSGQGNYEQYF; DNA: TGTGCCAGCAGTTTCTCGGGACAGGGTAATTACGAGCAGTACTTC
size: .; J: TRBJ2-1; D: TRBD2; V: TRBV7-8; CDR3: CASSLQRDYNEQFF; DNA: TGTGCCAGCAGCTTACAGCGGGATTACAATGAGCAGTTCTTC
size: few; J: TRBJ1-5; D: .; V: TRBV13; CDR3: CASSFGGQGPVQPQHF; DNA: TGTGCCAGCAGCTTTGGTGGGCAGGGGCCTGTTCAGCCCCAGCATTTT
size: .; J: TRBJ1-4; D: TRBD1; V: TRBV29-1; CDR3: CSVLTGQNEKLFF; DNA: TGCAGCGTCCTGACAGGGCAAAATGAAAAACTGTTTTTT
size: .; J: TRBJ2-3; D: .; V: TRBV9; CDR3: CASGGGTGSPDTQYF; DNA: TGTGCCAGCGGAGGTGGAACAGGGAGTCCAGATACGCAGTATTTT
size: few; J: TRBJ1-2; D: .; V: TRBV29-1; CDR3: CSVERDGVSGYGYTF; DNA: TGCAGCGTTGAAAGGGACGGGGTATCGGGCTATGGCTACACCTTC
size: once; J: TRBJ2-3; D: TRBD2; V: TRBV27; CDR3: CASSLSSGTSGKTDTQYF; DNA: TGTGCCAGCAGTTTGAGTTCCGGGACTAGCGGGAAAACAGATACGCAGTATTTT
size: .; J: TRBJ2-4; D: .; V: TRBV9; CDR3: CASSVAEWTAGNIQYF; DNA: TGTGCCAGCAGCGTAGCTGAATGGACCGCCGGCAACATTCAGTACTTC
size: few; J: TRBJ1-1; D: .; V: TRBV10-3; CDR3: CAISEMKGTTEAFF; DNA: TGTGCCATCAGTGAGATGAAGGGCACCACTGAAGCTTTCTTT
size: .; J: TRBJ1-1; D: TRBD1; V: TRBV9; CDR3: CASSVSGTGSEAFF; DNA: TGTGCCAGCAGCGTATCCGGGACAGGGAGTGAAGCTTTCTTT
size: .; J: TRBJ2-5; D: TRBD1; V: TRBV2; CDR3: CASRNMGQGARETQYF; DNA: TGTGCCAGCAGAAATATGGGGCAGGGGGCTCGTGAGACCCAGTACTTC